The 26 T cell receptor beta chains presented below share a single source sample, sequenced in a study of T-cell reconstitution after alpha-beta-depleted transplantation in children. Researchers prepared the TCRbeta library using unique molecular identifiers, the study reports. TCRdb redid the calling of the PCR reads with MiXCR, one entry per CDR3 protein. The sample has fewer than 700,000 distinct CDR3 sequences; more than 20% are singletons. The sample here was PBMCs, mostly from graft donor cells, taken 360 days after TCRalphabeta/CD19-depleted stem cell transplant. The receptors were sampled from a boy less than two years old who had a stem cell transplant for acute myeloid leukemia, so the T cells may come from the graft donor.

This clonotype was counted a few times. The chain's CDR3 is CSVEEGRAKNTGELFF. Here the CDR3 DNA reads TGCAGCGTTGAAGAGGGCAGGGCCAAGAACACCGGGGAGCTGTTTTTT. This chain connects TRBV29-1 to TRBJ2-2, with D perhaps matching TRBD1 (5 bases). This CDR3 contains 16 residues. Trimming removed 0 bases from V and 1 base from J, with 12 bases in between. Germline V gene lookup returns CDR1 SQVTM and CDR2 ANQGSEA.

The J gene is TRBJ2-1, the V gene TRBV18; 10 bases fit TRBD1. The CDR3 is 17 residues long. Germline-derived CDR1 and CDR2 are KGHSH and LQKENI. After removal of 2 bases from V and 8 bases from J, the junction contained 12 bases not matched to a gene. The CDR3 sequence: CASSPGIPGQGIDEQFF. DNA for the CDR3: TGTGCCAGCTCACCAGGGATTCCGGGACAGGGGATCGATGAGCAGTTCTTC.

This clonotype was seen many times. The chain employs TRBV10-3 and TRBJ2-7; 10 bases are shared with TRBD2. Germline V lookup: CDR1 ENHRY, CDR2 SYGVKD. V shed 2 bases and J 5 bases; nucleotides not matched to a gene: 6. The CDR3 totals 15 residues. This CDR3 is CAISERASGGNEQYF. The DNA for the CDR3 is TGTGCCATCAGTGAGAGGGCTAGCGGGGGCAACGAGCAGTACTTC.

In its sample, this clonotype was seen a few times. The V and J genes are TRBV12-3 or TRBV12-4 and TRBJ2-1, with 8 bases fitting TRBD2. V shed 6 bases and J 1 base; nucleotides not matched to a gene: 5. The CDR3 is 15 amino acids. CDR3 in amino acids: CASRARGGSYNEQFF. CDR3 bases: TGTGCCAGCAGAGCCCGGGGGGGATCCTACAATGAGCAGTTCTTC.

V is TRBV9 and J is TRBJ1-2, with a weak D call TRBD1 (5 bases). From germline, CDR1 is SGDLS and CDR2 YYNGEE. The ends were cut back, 7 bases at V and 2 bases at J, with 9 bases in the middle. This CDR3 has 12 residues. The DNA for the CDR3 is TGTGCCAGCTTCAGGGACAACTATGGCTACACCTTC. Protein: CASFRDNYGYTF.

This clonotype was counted at least ten times. The rearrangement links TRBV5-1 to TRBJ2-5; weak D call: TRBD2 (5 bases). The CDR3 covers 13 residues. The V and J ends lost 0 bases and 7 bases respectively, with 10 bases between them. Germline loops: CDR1 SGHRS, CDR2 YFSETQ. This CDR3 reads CASSLAGEGTQYF. The CDR3, as DNA: TGCGCCAGCAGCTTGGCCGGAGAGGGGACCCAGTACTTC.

This clonotype has a count of ten or more. The J gene is TRBJ2-5, the V gene TRBV20-1; no firm D call. CDR3 size: 10 residues. V was trimmed by 1 base and J by 5 bases, leaving 2 bases between them. Germline CDR1 DFQATT, CDR2 SNEGSKA (reference sequence). In DNA, the CDR3 is TGCAGTGCTAGAGGGGAGACCCAGTACTTC. This sequence encodes CSARGETQYF.

As DNA, the CDR3 is TGTGCCAGCAGTGGAGGGCAGCTGTACCAAGAGACCCAGTACTTC. This codes for CASSGGQLYQETQYF. The chain combines TRBV6-4 with TRBJ2-5, with D maybe TRBD2 (5 bases). The CDR3 spans 15 residues. Germline CDR1 and CDR2: MRHNA and SNTAGT. V shed 4 bases and J shed 0 bases, with 12 bases lying between them.

CDR3 region: CASTLGFSEAFF. The CDR3 nucleotides are TGTGCCAGCACCCTAGGTTTCTCAGAAGCTTTCTTT. The chain is built from TRBV12-3 or TRBV12-4 and TRBJ1-1; D gene uncertain. The CDR3 sequence is 12 residues long. V was cut by 7 bases and J by 8 bases, with 14 bases left in between.

At least ten counts were recorded for this clonotype. The chain has TRBV7-9 and TRBJ2-6, with D perhaps matching TRBD2 (6 bases). CDR3 length equals 16 residues. V was trimmed by 5 bases and J by 2 bases, leaving 13 bases between them. Germline V gives CDR1 SEHNR, CDR2 FQNEAQ (reference sequence). The CDR3 DNA reads as TGTGCCAGCAGCCCCCAGGGCGGGGCTGGGGCCAACGTCCTGACTTTC. This encodes CASSPQGGAGANVLTF. Using reference TRBV7-9 and TRBJ2-6 for the parts outside the CDR3, the full variable domain is DTGVSQNPRHKITKRGQNVTFRCDPISEHNRLYWYRQTLGQGPEFLTYFQNEAQLEKSRLLSDRFSAERPKGSFSTLEIQRTEQGDSAMYLCASSPQGGAGANVLTFGAGSRLTVL.

V is TRBV10-3 and J is TRBJ2-7; 9 bases align to TRBD2. There are 17 residues in the CDR3. The V gene end was trimmed by 8 bases and the J gene end by 3 bases; junction bases not matched to a gene: 17. Germline V gene sequence: CDR1 ENHRY, CDR2 SYGVKD. The CDR3 DNA is TGTGCCATCTCTTCCAAGCATGCGGGGGGGCTTTTCTACGAGCAGTACTTC. This translates into CAISSKHAGGLFYEQYF.

This clonotype was counted many times. The V gene is TRBV28, the J gene TRBJ2-2; possibly TRBD1 for D (6 bases). V was trimmed by 10 bases and J by 6 bases, leaving 15 bases between them. The CDR3 length is 13 residues. CDR1 and CDR2 (germline): MDHEN, SYDVKM. The CDR3 protein is CATRGRRAGELFF. DNA for the CDR3: TGTGCCACCAGGGGACGTAGGGCCGGGGAGCTGTTTTTT.

This clonotype was seen only a few times. The chain links TRBV29-1 to TRBJ2-5; 7 bases fit TRBD1. In germline, CDR1 is SQVTM, CDR2 ANQGSEA. The CDR3 consists of 13 residues. With V trimmed by 5 bases and J by 5 bases, 8 bases remained unmatched. The CDR3 loop reads CSVPPRGRETQYF. The CDR3 bases are TGCAGCGTTCCCCCGAGGGGGCGGGAGACCCAGTACTTC.

This clonotype has just a few counts. The rearrangement uses TRBV7-9 and TRBJ2-7; 10 positions agree with TRBD1. Looked up from germline, CDR1 is SEHNR and CDR2 is FQNEAQ (reference sequence). The V gene end was trimmed by 4 bases and the J gene end by 5 bases; junction bases not matched to a gene: 11. The CDR3 has 16 amino acids. The CDR3 DNA follows: TGTGCCAGCAGCTCTAAGTCGGGACAGGGGATTCACGAGCAGTACTTC. Protein: CASSSKSGQGIHEQYF. The entire variable domain, with the rest obtained from reference TRBV7-9 and TRBJ2-7, is as follows: DTGVSQNPRHKITKRGQNVTFRCDPISEHNRLYWYRQTLGQGPEFLTYFQNEAQLEKSRLLSDRFSAERPKGSFSTLEIQRTEQGDSAMYLCASSSKSGQGIHEQYFGPGTRLTVT.

The chain is built from TRBV10-3 and TRBJ2-3, with D possibly being TRBD2 (6 bases). CDR1 and CDR2 (germline): ENHRY, SYGVKD. Trimming removed 0 bases from V and 5 bases from J, with 6 bases in between. The CDR3 sequence is 13 residues long. The CDR3 sequence is CAISESGGDTQYF. In DNA, the CDR3 is TGTGCCATCAGTGAGTCGGGGGGAGATACGCAGTATTTT.

The chain is built from TRBV4-3 and TRBJ2-2; tentative D call: TRBD1 (6 bases). Between the trimmed V and J ends, which lost 3 bases and 6 bases, there was a span of 11 bases. CDR1 is LGHNA, CDR2 YSLEER, per germline. CDR3 length: 14 residues. CDR3 nucleotides: TGCGCCAGCAGCCAGTCCCCAGGGGCCGGGGAGCTGTTTTTT. Protein product: CASSQSPGAGELFF.

The V call is TRBV4-1, the J call TRBJ1-2; no reliable D call. With 1 base removed from V and 2 bases from J, the gap between germline ends came to 8 bases. Germline V lookup: CDR1 MGHRA, CDR2 YSYEKL. The CDR3 is 14 amino acids. The CDR3: CASSQALGNYGYTF. CDR3 nucleotides: TGCGCCAGCAGCCAAGCTTTAGGGAACTATGGCTACACCTTC.

Worth noting for this clonotype: With a much larger clone just one base away, this may be a read error. V gene TRBV7-9 combines with J gene TRBJ1-5, with D possibly being TRBD1 (6 bases). Germline CDR1 reads SEHNR; CDR2 reads FQNEAQ (reference sequence). CDR3 length: 13 residues. Trimming removed 7 bases from V and 1 base from J, with 8 bases in between. The CDR3 loop is CASTGDSNQPQHF. The CDR3 DNA reads as TGTGCCAGCACAGGGGACAGCAATCAGCCCCAGCATTTT.

As for this clonotype: This could be a read error, since a much larger clone is one nucleotide away. CDR3 amino acids: CASSGRTGNAGELFF. The CDR3 DNA is TGTGCCAGCTCGGGGAGGACAGGGAACGCCGGGGAGCTGTTTTTT. The V gene is TRBV24-1, the J gene TRBJ2-2; 8 nucleotides agree with TRBD1. The CDR3 consists of 15 residues. The germline gives CDR1 KGHDR, CDR2 SFDVKD.

Notes on this clonotype: A read error may produce the germline difference seen at one junction end. This sequence joins TRBV12-3 or TRBV12-4 and TRBJ2-1; D unclear. This CDR3 is built from 15 residues. CDR3 sequence (DNA): TGTGCCAGCACCCTTCACACTTTTTTCTACAATGGGCAGTTCTTC. It translates to CASTLHTFFYNGQFF.

This clonotype was seen at least ten times. This sequence joins TRBV29-1 and TRBJ2-1; perhaps TRBD1 as D (5 bases). The V gene lost 4 bases and the J gene lost 4 bases, with 20 bases spanning the gap. The CDR3 sequence is 16 residues long. Per germline, CDR1 SQVTM and CDR2 ANQGSEA. The CDR3 here is CSVGGRADRRYNEQFF. The CDR3 DNA reads as TGCAGCGTTGGTGGCAGGGCAGACCGCAGATACAATGAGCAGTTCTTC.

V usage is TRBV4-2 and J usage is TRBJ2-1; maybe TRBD2 (5 bases). The CDR3 runs to 17 residues. Germline V gene lookup returns CDR1 LGHNA and CDR2 YNFKEQ. Trimming stripped 0 bases from V and 3 bases from J, with 15 bases between. The CDR3 DNA reads as TGTGCCAGCAGCCAAGATCATGCTCCGGGAAGCTACAATGAGCAGTTCTTC. It specifies CASSQDHAPGSYNEQFF.

The chain joins TRBV7-3 to TRBJ2-1, with 8 bases fitting TRBD2. V was pared by 5 bases and J by 1 base, with 7 bases of the junction left unmatched. From germline, CDR1 is SGHTA and CDR2 FQGTGA. This CDR3 has 16 amino acids. The CDR3 here is CASSPRGGSSYNEQFF. In nucleotides, the CDR3 is TGTGCCAGCAGCCCACGCGGGGGGAGTTCCTACAATGAGCAGTTCTTC.

The sample holds a few counts of this clonotype. The chain couples TRBV27 to TRBJ2-3; 11 positions match TRBD2. Germline-derived CDR1 and CDR2 are MNHEY and SMNVEV (reference sequence). The CDR3 length is 16 residues. V was clipped by 5 bases and J by 2 bases; unmatched bases: 6. The CDR3 coding sequence is TGTGCCAGCAGTCAACTAGCGGGGGACGACACAGATACGCAGTATTTT. Translation gives CASSQLAGDDTDTQYF.

This clonotype has ten or more counts. A read error may explain this, as a much larger clone is one base away. This chain uses TRBV29-1 with TRBJ2-1; 8 nucleotides match TRBD2. Unmatched junction bases numbered 1, after V lost 3 bases and J lost 0 bases. Germline CDR1 reads SQVTM; CDR2 reads ANQGSEA. The CDR3 is made up of 14 amino acids. The DNA for the CDR3 is TGCAGCGTTGACGGGGGGGTCTCCTACAATGAGCAGTTCTTC. This translates into CSVDGGVSYNEQFF.

The CDR3 protein is CASSSLPHSGGPDNEQFF. As DNA, the CDR3 is TGTGCCAGCTCATCCCTGCCTCATAGCGGGGGGCCGGACAATGAGCAGTTCTTC. This chain joins TRBV18 and TRBJ2-1; 10 positions agree with TRBD2. The trim removed 5 bases at V and 5 bases at J, leaving 15 bases unmatched. This CDR3 has 18 residues. The germline gives CDR1 KGHSH, CDR2 LQKENI.